Listed below are T cell receptor beta chains from one sample, sequenced in a study of radiotherapy plus CTLA-4 blockade in lung cancer. The data were produced by immunoSEQ multiplex PCR, yet TCRdb's version contains in-frame clones alone and is incomplete. The data hold some 62,000 clones, with approximately 77% observed a single time. The specimen was peripheral blood, collected from a patient treated with radiotherapy plus ipilimumab. The receptors stem from a human donor with non-small cell lung cancer who had a complete response to radiotherapy plus ipilimumab. The CDR3 runs from the conserved cysteine through the conserved F or W. The D gene is left open where the match is weak. Not every row has a clone size; where given, it reads once, few, many or a size class.

clone_size	d_call	v_call	j_call	cdr3_nt	cdr3_aa
.	.	TRBV27	TRBJ1-2	TGTGCCAGCAGTATCCGCGGACGGGCCGTTGGGGGCTACACCTTC	CASSIRGRAVGGYTF
.	TRBD1	TRBV5-1	TRBJ1-5	TGCGCCAGCAGCTCCAGAGGACAGGGGCACAGCAATCAGCCCCAGCATTTT	CASSSRGQGHSNQPQHF
.	TRBD1	TRBV29-1	TRBJ2-1	TGCAGCGTTGATGCCCCCGGGACAGTGAGGCGTAGTGAGCAGTTCTTC	CSVDAPGTVRRSEQFF
.	.	TRBV10-2	TRBJ1-1	TGCGCCAGCAGTCCCGAAATGAACACTGAAGCTTTCTTT	CASSPEMNTEAFF
few	.	TRBV7-9	TRBJ1-4	TGTGCCAGCAGTCAGGAACAGCTCAATGAAAAACTGTTTTTT	CASSQEQLNEKLFF
.	.	TRBV30	TRBJ1-6	TGTGCCTGGAGGAAGTCAGGGAGCTCCTATAATTCACCCCTCCACTTT	CAWRKSGSSYNSPLHF
.	.	TRBV30	TRBJ1-2	TGTGCCTGGACCAAGCTCGGGTTCCATGGCTACACCTTC	CAWTKLGFHGYTF
once	.	TRBV5-1	TRBJ2-1	TGCGCCAGCAGCTTGGCACCAGGGAACAATGAGCAGTTCTTC	CASSLAPGNNEQFF
few	.	TRBV20-1	TRBJ2-7	TGCAGTGCTTGGATTGGGGGGGAGCAGTACTTC	CSAWIGGEQYF
.	.	TRBV28	TRBJ2-2	TGTGCCAGCACCAAGGACTGGTTGGCCGGGGAGCTGTTTTTT	CASTKDWLAGELFF
.	.	TRBV21-1	TRBJ2-7	TGTGCCGGAGCACTAGTTTTTTGCGAGCAGTACTTC	CAGALVFCEQYF
.	.	TRBV2	TRBJ1-1	TGTGCCAGCCAAGGGACCATGAACACTGAAGCTTTCTTT	CASQGTMNTEAFF
.	.	TRBV5-4	TRBJ2-3	TGTGCCAGCAGCTTGGCTGGAGTATCGATGGAAGATACGCAGTATTTT	CASSLAGVSMEDTQYF
.	TRBD1	TRBV18	TRBJ2-6	TGTGCCAGCTCCCCTAGGACAGGGGCCCTCTCTGGGGCCAACGTCCTGACTTTC	CASSPRTGALSGANVLTF
few	TRBD1	TRBV27	TRBJ1-2	TGTGCCAGCAGTTCCTCGGGACAGGGTGACTATGGCTACACCTTC	CASSSSGQGDYGYTF
few	.	TRBV19	TRBJ2-2	TGTGCCAGTAGATCCGTGGGGGCCCAAAAGAACGGGGAGCTGTTTTTT	CASRSVGAQKNGELFF
few	.	TRBV7-8	TRBJ1-2	TGTGCCAGCAGCTCTTTACCGAGGGGGATCTATGGCTACACCTTC	CASSSLPRGIYGYTF
.	.	TRBV7-2	TRBJ2-5	TGTGCCAGCAGCTTTTCGGGGGGCCGGAGAGAGACCCAGTACTTC	CASSFSGGRRETQYF
.	TRBD1	TRBV5-1	TRBJ1-2	TGCGCCAGCAGCTTGAGAAGTACGGGACAGGGGAATGGCTACACCTTC	CASSLRSTGQGNGYTF
.	.	TRBV7-2	TRBJ1-3	TGTGCCAGCAGCTTAGAGAGGGGGTGGGCAAACACCATATATTTT	CASSLERGWANTIYF
.	.	TRBV29-1	TRBJ2-1	TGCAGCGTCCGAACTAATGAGCAGTTCTTC	CSVRTNEQFF
.	TRBD2	TRBV5-1	TRBJ2-7	TGCGCCAGCAGCCCGGGACTACCTTCTCACGAGCAGTACTTC	CASSPGLPSHEQYF
.	.	TRBV5-1	TRBJ1-6	TGCGCCAGCAGCTTTAGTAAGGGGGACCGGTCCCCTTCACCCCTCCACTTT	CASSFSKGDRSPSPLHF
few	TRBD1	TRBV9	TRBJ2-7	TGTGCCAGCAGCGAGAGGACAGGGGGAGCCTACGAGCAGTACTTC	CASSERTGGAYEQYF
.	.	TRBV30	TRBJ1-1	TGTGCCTGGAACACCGCAGGGCGCGGCACTGAAGCTTTCTTT	CAWNTAGRGTEAFF
.	.	TRBV2	TRBJ2-2	TGTGCCAGCACCCGTTTTTTAGGGGAGCTGTTTTTT	CASTRFLGELFF
.	TRBD1	TRBV5-4	TRBJ2-5	TGTGCCAGCAGCTTTCCGGGACAGGGTGGGGAGACCCAGTACTTC	CASSFPGQGGETQYF
.	TRBD1	TRBV9	TRBJ1-1	TGTGCCAGCAGCGTATCGGGACAGACGAACACTGAAGCTTTCTTT	CASSVSGQTNTEAFF
.	.	TRBV7-2	TRBJ1-2	TGTGCCAGCAGCTTAGGTTTTGTTTCGGGGGGCGGGTATGGCTACACCTTC	CASSLGFVSGGGYGYTF
once	.	TRBV7-9	TRBJ2-3	TGTGCCAGCAGCCCTAGCGGCACAGATACGCAGTATTTT	CASSPSGTDTQYF
.	TRBD1	TRBV9	TRBJ1-2	TGTGCCAGCAGCACAAGGACAGGGACCTACTATGGCTACACCTTC	CASSTRTGTYYGYTF
.	TRBD2	TRBV19	TRBJ2-2	TGTGCCAGTAGTTCGATCTCACTAGCGGAGAACACCGGGGAGCTGTTTTTT	CASSSISLAENTGELFF
.	.	TRBV9	TRBJ1-3	TGTGCCAGCAGCGTAGGTAGCAGGCCCATCTCTGGAAACACCATATATTTT	CASSVGSRPISGNTIYF
.	.	TRBV18	TRBJ1-2	TGTGCCAGCTCACCCCGACCGGAGGGGGATGGCTACACCTTC	CASSPRPEGDGYTF
.	TRBD1	TRBV15	TRBJ1-1	TGTGCCACCCGCCGACAGGGGAACACTGAAGCTTTCTTT	CATRRQGNTEAFF